This T cell receptor (beta chain) comes out of a study of cytomegalovirus exposure and HLA in healthy donors. Overall study results and limits: Most of the TCR beta V segments (in an earlier analysis) were productive either about 87% or about 30% of the time.

This clone has only a few counts. As yet, its antigen is unknown. PCR amplification relied on 60 Vbeta primers (plus 13 Jbeta primers). The repertoire was sequenced with immunoSEQ multiplex PCR; TCRdb's copy has only in-frame clones and lacks some. This sample carries tens of thousands of clones, around 70% of them seen once, and the ten largest clones take approximately 10%. The specimen was PBMCs. The sequence was collected from a woman between 50 and 59 years old in good health and CMV-seronegative.

CDR3 region: CASSIAEAYGYTF. CDR3 in DNA: TGTGCCAGTAGTATAGCCGAAGCGTATGGCTACACCTTC. The rearrangement uses TRBV19 and TRBJ1-2, with no clear D. Germline lookup yields CDR1 LNHDA and CDR2 SQIVND (reference sequence). The CDR3 consists of 13 residues. V was trimmed by 1 base and J by 5 bases, leaving 8 bases between them.